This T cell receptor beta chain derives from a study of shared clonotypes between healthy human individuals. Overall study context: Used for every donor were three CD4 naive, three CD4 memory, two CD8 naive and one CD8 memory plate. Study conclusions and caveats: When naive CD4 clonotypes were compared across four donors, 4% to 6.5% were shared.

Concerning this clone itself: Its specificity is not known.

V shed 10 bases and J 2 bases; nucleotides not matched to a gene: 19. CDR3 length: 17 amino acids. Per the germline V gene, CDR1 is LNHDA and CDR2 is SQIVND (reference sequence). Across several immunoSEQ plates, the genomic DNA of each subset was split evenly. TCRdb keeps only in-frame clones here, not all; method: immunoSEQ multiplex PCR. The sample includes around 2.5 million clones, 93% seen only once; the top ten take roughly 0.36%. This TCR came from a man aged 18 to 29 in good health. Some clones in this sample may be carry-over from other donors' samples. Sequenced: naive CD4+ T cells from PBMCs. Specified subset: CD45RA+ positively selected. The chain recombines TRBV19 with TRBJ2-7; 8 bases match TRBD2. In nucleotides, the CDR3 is TGTGCCACCACCCCCGCTTTGGGGCTAGCGGGTACCTACGAGCAGTACTTC. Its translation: CATTPALGLAGTYEQYF.